This T cell receptor beta chain came from a study of Ad26.COV2.S vaccination and SARS-CoV-2 variants. Findings of the study overall: Substantial breadth was reportedly displayed by spike-specific CD8+ and CD4+ T cell responses after vaccination.

V gave up 6 bases and J gave up 3 bases, with 18 bases separating them. CDR1 and CDR2 from the germline V gene are MDHEN and SYDVKM. This CDR3 has 15 amino acids. Regarding this clone: The antigen is unknown.

The treatment was: roughly 20 received Ad26.COV2.S at low or high dose, single or two shots; several received placebo; per-sample allocation not given. Samples came from day 63 after the first vaccine or placebo injection. Libraries were prepared by immunoSEQ multiplex PCR; TCRdb keeps only in-frame clonotypes and omits some of them. Seen here are roughly 510,000 clones, approximately 90% observed once, and the top ten hold 13%. The TCR was taken from a person between 18 and 60 years old who received the Ad26.COV2.S COVID-19 vaccine or a placebo. The source was peripheral blood, collected in a trial of Ad26.COV2.S vaccine versus placebo. The rearrangement uses TRBV28 and TRBJ2-7; D assignment may be TRBD1 or TRBD2 (5 bases each). The DNA for the CDR3 is TGTGCCAGCAGCAAAAGGGGACCGCAAAGCTACGAGCAGTACTTC. Translation gives CASSKRGPQSYEQYF.